The rows below give T cell receptor beta chains drawn from one sample of a study of OX40 agonist ivuxolimab in advanced cancers. Assay: immunoSEQ multiplex PCR; the TCRdb copy retains only in-frame clones and omits some. The data show about 100,000 clones, with 89% seen just once and less than 0.2% held by the top ten. This specimen was CD4+ or CD8+ T cells sorted from blood, taken in a trial of the OX40 agonist ivuxolimab. These receptors originate from an adult with an advanced solid tumor such as melanoma, head and neck, liver or kidney cancer. Both conserved end residues are part of each CDR3. The D gene is left open where the match is weak. Clone size appears in some rows only: once, few, many, or a class for an expanded clone.

abundance: NA; j_gene: TRBJ1-4; v_gene: TRBV4-1; d_gene: TRBD1; CDR3aa: CASSQEMGTGRGEKLFF; CDR3nt: TGCGCCAGCAGCCAAGAGATGGGGACAGGGCGAGGTGAAAAACTGTTTTTT
abundance: NA; j_gene: TRBJ1-1; v_gene: TRBV2; d_gene: NA; CDR3aa: CASSELPAGNTEAFF; CDR3nt: TGTGCCAGCAGTGAACTACCCGCAGGGAACACTGAAGCTTTCTTT
abundance: NA; j_gene: TRBJ2-5; v_gene: TRBV11-2; d_gene: NA; CDR3aa: CASSLVWSRVQETQYF; CDR3nt: TGTGCCAGCAGCTTAGTGTGGTCACGGGTTCAAGAGACCCAGTACTTC
abundance: NA; j_gene: TRBJ2-5; v_gene: TRBV29-1; d_gene: TRBD2; CDR3aa: CSVTRPGREETQYF; CDR3nt: TGCAGCGTCACCAGACCGGGGAGGGAAGAGACCCAGTACTTC
abundance: NA; j_gene: TRBJ2-1; v_gene: TRBV7-3; d_gene: TRBD2; CDR3aa: CASSTSGSAYNEQFF; CDR3nt: TGTGCCAGCAGCACCAGCGGGAGCGCCTACAATGAGCAGTTCTTC
abundance: NA; j_gene: TRBJ1-1; v_gene: TRBV7-9; d_gene: NA; CDR3aa: CASSLAREDTEAFF; CDR3nt: TGTGCCAGCAGCTTAGCCAGGGAGGACACTGAAGCTTTCTTT
abundance: NA; j_gene: TRBJ2-7; v_gene: TRBV10-3; d_gene: NA; CDR3aa: CAISPGTLREQYF; CDR3nt: TGTGCCATCAGCCCAGGGACCCTCCGCGAGCAGTACTTC
abundance: NA; j_gene: TRBJ2-2; v_gene: TRBV28; d_gene: NA; CDR3aa: CASSNGQTNTGELFF; CDR3nt: TGTGCCAGCAGTAATGGACAGACGAACACCGGGGAGCTGTTTTTT
abundance: NA; j_gene: TRBJ2-7; v_gene: TRBV6-5; d_gene: NA; CDR3aa: CASSHQLGYEQYF; CDR3nt: TGTGCCAGCAGCCACCAATTGGGCTACGAGCAGTACTTC
abundance: once; j_gene: TRBJ2-2; v_gene: TRBV5-1; d_gene: NA; CDR3aa: CASSREGTLRGTGELFF; CDR3nt: TGCGCCAGCAGCCGTGAGGGGACTCTTCGGGGTACCGGGGAGCTGTTTTTT
abundance: NA; j_gene: TRBJ1-2; v_gene: TRBV6-1; d_gene: NA; CDR3aa: CASRADREIYGYTF; CDR3nt: TGTGCCAGCAGAGCCGACAGAGAGATCTATGGCTACACCTTC
abundance: NA; j_gene: TRBJ2-1; v_gene: TRBV5-1; d_gene: TRBD2; CDR3aa: CASSLIAGGPWNEQFF; CDR3nt: TGCGCCAGCAGCTTGATAGCGGGAGGGCCTTGGAATGAGCAGTTCTTC
abundance: once; j_gene: TRBJ2-7; v_gene: TRBV29-1; d_gene: NA; CDR3aa: CSVSFRQVISGEQYF; CDR3nt: TGCAGCGTTAGTTTTCGACAGGTAATTAGCGGCGAGCAGTACTTC
abundance: NA; j_gene: TRBJ2-7; v_gene: TRBV15; d_gene: NA; CDR3aa: CATSGARSSYEQYF; CDR3nt: TGTGCCACCAGCGGCGCACGGAGCTCCTACGAGCAGTACTTC
abundance: NA; j_gene: TRBJ2-5; v_gene: TRBV5-1; d_gene: NA; CDR3aa: CASGRVGETQYF; CDR3nt: TGCGCCAGCGGTCGGGTTGGGGAGACCCAGTACTTC
abundance: NA; j_gene: TRBJ2-1; v_gene: TRBV7-8; d_gene: TRBD2; CDR3aa: CASSVWASGNNEQFF; CDR3nt: TGTGCCAGCAGCGTCTGGGCTAGCGGGAACAATGAGCAGTTCTTC
abundance: NA; j_gene: TRBJ1-4; v_gene: TRBV6-5; d_gene: TRBD1; CDR3aa: CASSYGTDEKLFF; CDR3nt: TGTGCCAGCAGTTACGGGACAGATGAAAAACTGTTTTTT
abundance: NA; j_gene: TRBJ1-1; v_gene: TRBV15; d_gene: NA; CDR3aa: CATSRDEWGTAFF; CDR3nt: TGTGCCACCAGCAGAGATGAATGGGGAACTGCTTTCTTT
abundance: NA; j_gene: TRBJ1-1; v_gene: TRBV2; d_gene: TRBD1; CDR3aa: CASSEDRITVAFF; CDR3nt: TGTGCCAGCAGTGAGGACAGGATAACGGTCGCTTTCTTT
abundance: NA; j_gene: TRBJ2-7; v_gene: TRBV28; d_gene: NA; CDR3aa: CASSWGVGKQYF; CDR3nt: TGTGCCAGCAGCTGGGGCGTCGGGAAGCAGTACTTC
abundance: NA; j_gene: TRBJ2-5; v_gene: TRBV4-1; d_gene: NA; CDR3aa: CASSPSASETQYF; CDR3nt: TGCGCCAGCAGCCCGAGCGCGTCTGAGACCCAGTACTTC
abundance: NA; j_gene: TRBJ2-4; v_gene: TRBV6-5; d_gene: TRBD2; CDR3aa: CASSYEGLGSKNIQYF; CDR3nt: TGTGCCAGCAGTTACGAAGGACTAGGTTCCAAAAACATTCAGTACTTC
abundance: NA; j_gene: TRBJ1-4; v_gene: TRBV29-1; d_gene: NA; CDR3aa: CSFRGGDEKLFF; CDR3nt: TGCAGCTTTCGAGGGGGGGATGAAAAACTGTTTTTT
abundance: NA; j_gene: TRBJ2-7; v_gene: TRBV7-8; d_gene: NA; CDR3aa: CASSLGLSKYEQYF; CDR3nt: TGTGCCAGCAGCTTGGGACTGTCAAAGTACGAGCAGTACTTC
abundance: NA; j_gene: TRBJ2-1; v_gene: TRBV2; d_gene: TRBD2; CDR3aa: CASSFGGKQFF; CDR3nt: TGTGCCAGCAGTTTCGGGGGGAAGCAGTTCTTC
abundance: NA; j_gene: TRBJ1-3; v_gene: TRBV5-1; d_gene: NA; CDR3aa: CASRESSGNTIYF; CDR3nt: TGCGCCAGCAGAGAAAGTTCTGGAAACACCATATATTTT
abundance: once; j_gene: TRBJ1-2; v_gene: TRBV5-1; d_gene: TRBD1; CDR3aa: CASSARQGDYGYTF; CDR3nt: TGCGCCAGCAGCGCAAGACAGGGTGACTATGGCTACACCTTC
abundance: NA; j_gene: TRBJ2-2; v_gene: TRBV7-9; d_gene: NA; CDR3aa: CALHRVESNTGELFF; CDR3nt: TGTGCTCTGCACAGGGTTGAGTCGAACACCGGGGAGCTGTTTTTT
abundance: NA; j_gene: TRBJ2-3; v_gene: TRBV5-1; d_gene: NA; CDR3aa: CASSLSAGVFTDTQYF; CDR3nt: TGCGCCAGCAGCTTGTCGGCAGGGGTCTTCACAGATACGCAGTATTTT
abundance: NA; j_gene: TRBJ2-5; v_gene: TRBV5-4; d_gene: NA; CDR3aa: CASSLSQETQYF; CDR3nt: TGTGCCAGCAGCTTGTCCCAAGAGACCCAGTACTTC
abundance: NA; j_gene: TRBJ2-1; v_gene: TRBV5-1; d_gene: NA; CDR3aa: CASREYNEQFF; CDR3nt: TGCGCCAGCAGGGAATACAATGAGCAGTTCTTC
abundance: NA; j_gene: TRBJ2-7; v_gene: TRBV2; d_gene: NA; CDR3aa: CASRKLISEQYF; CDR3nt: TGTGCCAGCCGAAAATTGATAAGCGAGCAGTACTTC
abundance: NA; j_gene: TRBJ2-7; v_gene: TRBV5-5; d_gene: NA; CDR3aa: CASSLVDRLLYEQYF; CDR3nt: TGTGCCAGCAGCTTGGTGGACAGATTACTATACGAGCAGTACTTC
abundance: few; j_gene: TRBJ2-2; v_gene: TRBV2; d_gene: NA; CDR3aa: CASSVLVGELFF; CDR3nt: TGTGCCAGCAGTGTTCTCGTCGGGGAGCTGTTTTTT
abundance: NA; j_gene: TRBJ2-5; v_gene: TRBV19; d_gene: NA; CDR3aa: CASSPEPETQYF; CDR3nt: TGTGCCAGTAGTCCGGAGCCAGAGACCCAGTACTTC
abundance: NA; j_gene: TRBJ2-5; v_gene: TRBV5-4; d_gene: NA; CDR3aa: CASSLGQETQYF; CDR3nt: TGTGCCAGCAGCTTGGGACAAGAGACCCAGTACTTC
abundance: NA; j_gene: TRBJ2-7; v_gene: TRBV19; d_gene: NA; CDR3aa: CASGPGLGYEQYF; CDR3nt: TGTGCCAGTGGACCGGGACTGGGCTACGAGCAGTACTTC
abundance: NA; j_gene: TRBJ2-2; v_gene: TRBV6-6; d_gene: NA; CDR3aa: CASSYLYGLTTGELFF; CDR3nt: TGTGCCAGCAGTTACTTATATGGGTTAACTACCGGGGAGCTGTTTTTT
abundance: once; j_gene: TRBJ2-5; v_gene: TRBV5-4; d_gene: TRBD1; CDR3aa: CASSRTGGETQYF; CDR3nt: TGTGCCAGCAGCCGGACAGGGGGCGAGACCCAGTACTTC
abundance: NA; j_gene: TRBJ1-1; v_gene: TRBV19; d_gene: NA; CDR3aa: CASSMELGTPEGF; CDR3nt: TGTGCCAGTAGTATGGAACTGGGGACACCCGAAGGCTTT
abundance: NA; j_gene: TRBJ2-4; v_gene: TRBV11-2; d_gene: NA; CDR3aa: CASLFRNPGLDIQYF; CDR3nt: TGTGCCAGCCTATTCCGAAACCCGGGACTCGACATTCAGTACTTC
abundance: few; j_gene: TRBJ2-1; v_gene: TRBV6-6; d_gene: TRBD1; CDR3aa: CASKPTGVAGNEQFF; CDR3nt: TGTGCCAGCAAACCGACAGGGGTGGCGGGCAATGAGCAGTTCTTC